A single sample is the source of the 16 T cell receptor beta chains below, sequenced in a study of T cell repertoires in cytomegalovirus infection. From the reads, TCRdb called clonotypes with MiXCR, one entry per CDR3 protein. The sample shows under 850,000 distinct CDR3 sequences, around a third of them seen only once. These receptors are not linked to any known antigen. The sequenced sample was cultured PBMCs, obtained from culture after CMV antigen stimulation. These receptors were taken from a human donor in good health (CMV status not recorded). Some clones in this sample may be carry-over from other donors' samples.

V and J are TRBV4-1 and TRBJ2-1, with 11 bases aligning to TRBD2. The CDR3 has 16 amino acids. V shed 3 bases and J 6 bases; nucleotides not matched to a gene: 7. Germline loops: CDR1 MGHRA, CDR2 YSYEKL. The CDR3: CASSHNPGTSGNEQFF. CDR3 DNA: TGCGCCAGCAGCCACAATCCCGGGACTAGCGGCAATGAGCAGTTCTTC.

This rearrangement joins TRBV7-2 to TRBJ2-1, with 13 bases aligning to TRBD2. V shed 4 bases and J 2 bases; nucleotides not matched to a gene: 5. The CDR3 sequence is 17 residues long. The germline V gene encodes CDR1 SGHTA and CDR2 FQGNSA. The DNA for the CDR3 is TGTGCCAGCAGCTCCCTTGGACTAGCGGGAGCCTACAATGAGCAGTTCTTC. As protein: CASSSLGLAGAYNEQFF.

The table lists this clonotype with many counts. The rearrangement links TRBV7-2 to TRBJ1-2; D gene uncertain. Looked up from germline, CDR1 is SGHTA and CDR2 is FQGNSA. CDR3 length: 12 residues. Trimming took off 2 bases at V and 7 bases at J, with 8 bases between the two ends. In DNA, the CDR3 is TGTGCCAGCAGCTTACTAAGTCGTGGCTACACCTTC. Translation gives CASSLLSRGYTF.

The chain combines TRBV2 with TRBJ2-5; 10 bases match TRBD1. CDR1 is SNHLY, CDR2 FYNNEI, per germline. The CDR3 spans 16 residues. V dropped 2 bases and J dropped 4; count of bases not matched to a gene: 7. CDR3 sequence (DNA): TGTGCCAGCAGTGAAACGAGGACAGGGGGTTCAGAGACCCAGTACTTC. It specifies CASSETRTGGSETQYF. The full variable domain, with the rest looked up from reference TRBV2 and TRBJ2-5, is EPEVTQTPSHQVTQMGQEVILRCVPISNHLYFYWYRQILGQKVEFLVSFYNNEISEKSEIFDDQFSVERPDGSNFTLKIRSTKLEDSAMYFCASSETRTGGSETQYFGPGTRLLVL.

In regard to this clonotype: A read error may explain this, as a much larger clone is one base away. This chain links TRBV7-2 with TRBJ2-1; TRBD1 might be the D (6 bases). V was pared by 5 bases and J by 3 bases, with 14 bases between. The germline gives CDR1 SGHTA, CDR2 FQGNSA. CDR3 length: 15 amino acids. In nucleotides, the CDR3 is TGTGCCAGCAGCCTAAATAGGGGGAGCTACAATGAGCAGTTCTTC. Protein product: CASSLNRGSYNEQFF.

The rearrangement uses TRBV6-2 or TRBV6-3 and TRBJ2-7, with TRBD1 identical over 7 bases. J gave up 2 bases and V 6 bases, and 7 bases lay outside the gene matches. CDR3 length equals 14 residues. Looked up from germline, CDR1 is MNHEY and CDR2 is SVGEGT. As DNA, the CDR3 is TGTGCCAGCAGAATGGACAGGCTGACCTACGAGCAGTACTTC. It specifies CASRMDRLTYEQYF.

The chain employs TRBV2 and TRBJ2-1, with unresolved D. Germline lookup yields CDR1 SNHLY and CDR2 FYNNEI. The CDR3 spans 10 residues. V lost 8 bases to trimming and J lost 8 bases, with 7 bases between them. CDR3 amino acids: CASVLDEQFF. In DNA, the CDR3 is TGTGCCAGCGTCCTCGATGAGCAGTTCTTC. Looking up the rest from reference TRBV2 and TRBJ2-1 gives the full variable domain: EPEVTQTPSHQVTQMGQEVILRCVPISNHLYFYWYRQILGQKVEFLVSFYNNEISEKSEIFDDQFSVERPDGSNFTLKIRSTKLEDSAMYFCASVLDEQFFGPGTRLTVL.

This sequence joins TRBV4-1 and TRBJ2-3; D is perhaps TRBD1 (7 bases). The CDR3 has 14 amino acids. Germline V lookup: CDR1 MGHRA, CDR2 YSYEKL. Trimming pared 6 bases from V and 10 bases from J, leaving 20 bases between. The CDR3 DNA reads TGCGCCAGCAGTCACCCCGGAGGGGGCCCTGCGCAGTATTTT. Protein product: CASSHPGGGPAQYF.

This clonotype was observed a few times. V usage is TRBV5-4 and J usage is TRBJ1-4; D uncertain. This CDR3 has 15 amino acids. Trimming pared 5 bases from V and 0 bases from J, leaving 11 bases between. Germline CDR1 and CDR2: SGHNT and YYREEE (reference sequence). CDR3 residues: CASRKNSATNEKLFF. DNA for the CDR3: TGTGCCAGCAGAAAAAACAGTGCAACTAATGAAAAACTGTTTTTT.

The chain is built from TRBV24-1 and TRBJ2-5; 10 nucleotides line up with TRBD2. V lost 4 bases to trimming and J lost 4 bases; unmatched junction nucleotides: 5. Germline V gene data show CDR1 as KGHDR and CDR2 as SFDVKD. The CDR3 sequence is 15 residues long. CDR3 region: CATSDQAGGPETQYF. For the CDR3, the DNA is TGTGCCACCAGTGACCAAGCGGGAGGGCCAGAGACCCAGTACTTC.

The rearrangement joins TRBV7-2 to TRBJ2-7, with D possibly TRBD1 on 5 matching bases. Trimming pared 1 base from V and 5 bases from J, leaving 9 bases between. The CDR3 is 13 residues long. Germline V gene data show CDR1 as SGHTA and CDR2 as FQGNSA. In DNA form, the CDR3 reads TGTGCCAGCAGCTTAGGAGTAGGGGACGAGCAGTACTTC. This translates into CASSLGVGDEQYF.

This clonotype was observed many times. V is TRBV7-2 and J is TRBJ2-5; weak D call: TRBD2 (5 bases). The CDR3 is 15 residues long. Looked up from germline, CDR1 is SGHTA and CDR2 is FQGNSA. Trimming removed 0 bases at V and 1 base at J, with 9 bases between. The CDR3 region is CASSLAGVAQETQYF. The CDR3 DNA reads as TGTGCCAGCAGCTTAGCGGGAGTCGCCCAAGAGACCCAGTACTTC.

This clonotype was counted between two and nine times. The gene calls are TRBV15 and TRBJ2-3; D call uncertain. CDR1 is LNHNV, CDR2 YYDKDF, per germline (reference sequence). Trimming cost V 0 bases and J 4 bases, with 8 bases left between them. The CDR3 extends over 14 amino acids. The DNA for the CDR3 is TGTGCCACCAGCAGAGATCTAGTGGCAGATACGCAGTATTTT. It yields the protein CATSRDLVADTQYF.

V is TRBV4-1 and J is TRBJ2-3, with D perhaps matching TRBD2 (5 bases). In germline, CDR1 is MGHRA, CDR2 YSYEKL. V was pared by 5 bases and J by 3 bases, with 21 bases between. The CDR3 spans 17 residues. The DNA for the CDR3 is TGCGCCAGCAGCTCTGAGCGAGGGCAGTTCAAAACAGATACGCAGTATTTT. It specifies CASSSERGQFKTDTQYF.

This clonotype was recorded many times. The genes are TRBV7-2 and TRBJ2-6; no reliable D call. The CDR3 has 16 residues. Germline V gene data show CDR1 as SGHTA and CDR2 as FQGNSA. V shed 5 bases and J shed 0 bases, with 11 bases lying between them. This CDR3 reads CASSAGSYSGANVLTF. DNA of the CDR3: TGTGCCAGCAGCGCCGGGTCCTACTCTGGGGCCAACGTCCTGACTTTC.

The chain carries TRBV7-8 and TRBJ2-1; the match to TRBD2 covers 9 bases. This CDR3 region has 14 residues. Trimming removed 5 bases from V and 6 bases from J; junction bases left unmatched: 5. The germline gives CDR1 SGHVS, CDR2 FQNEAQ. In DNA form, the CDR3 reads TGTGCCAGCAGCCGAATAGCGGGGGTCAATGAGCAGTTCTTC. This translates into CASSRIAGVNEQFF. The full variable domain, in which reference TRBV7-8 and TRBJ2-1 provide the parts outside the CDR3, is GAGVSQSPRYKVAKRGQDVALRCDPISGHVSLFWYQQALGQGPEFLTYFQNEAQLDKSGLPSDRFFAERPEGSVSTLKIQRTQQEDSAVYLCASSRIAGVNEQFFGPGTRLTVL.